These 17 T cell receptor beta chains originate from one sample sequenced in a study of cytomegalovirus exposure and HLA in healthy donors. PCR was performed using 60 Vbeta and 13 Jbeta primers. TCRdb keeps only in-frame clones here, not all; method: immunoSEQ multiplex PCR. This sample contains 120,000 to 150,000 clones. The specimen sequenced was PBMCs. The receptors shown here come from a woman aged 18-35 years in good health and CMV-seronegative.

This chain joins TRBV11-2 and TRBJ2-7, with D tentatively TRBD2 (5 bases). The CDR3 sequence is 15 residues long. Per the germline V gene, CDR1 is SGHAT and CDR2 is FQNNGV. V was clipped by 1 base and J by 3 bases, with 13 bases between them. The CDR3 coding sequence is TGTGCCAGCAGCTTAGTACGGGGAAAGGGCTACGAGCAGTACTTC. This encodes CASSLVRGKGYEQYF.

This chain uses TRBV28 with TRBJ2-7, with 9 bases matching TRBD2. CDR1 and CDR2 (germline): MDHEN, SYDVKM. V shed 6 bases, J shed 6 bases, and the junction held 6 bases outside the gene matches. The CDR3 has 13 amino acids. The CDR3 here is CASRPGLAVEQYV. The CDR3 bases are TGTGCCAGCAGACCGGGACTAGCAGTCGAGCAGTACGTC.

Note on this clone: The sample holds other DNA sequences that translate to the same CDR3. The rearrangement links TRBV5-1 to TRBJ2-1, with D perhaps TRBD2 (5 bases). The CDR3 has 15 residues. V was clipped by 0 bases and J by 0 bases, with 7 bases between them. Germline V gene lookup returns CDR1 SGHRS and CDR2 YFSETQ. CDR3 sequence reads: CASSLGGSSYNEQFF. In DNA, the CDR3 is TGCGCCAGCAGCTTGGGAGGGAGCTCCTACAATGAGCAGTTCTTC.

The CDR3 sequence: CASSQGRDYTYEQYF. CDR3 sequence (DNA): TGCGCCAGCAGCCAAGGCCGGGACTACACCTACGAGCAGTACTTC. The chain recombines TRBV4-1 with TRBJ2-7; 7 positions agree with TRBD2. This CDR3 comprises 15 residues. Germline V lookup: CDR1 MGHRA, CDR2 YSYEKL. Trimming removed 1 base from V and 2 bases from J; junction bases left unmatched: 5.

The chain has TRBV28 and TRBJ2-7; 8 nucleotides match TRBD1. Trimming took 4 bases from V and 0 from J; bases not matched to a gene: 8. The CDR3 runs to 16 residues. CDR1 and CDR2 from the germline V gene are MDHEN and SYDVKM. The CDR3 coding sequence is TGTGCCAGCAGTTCGGTAGACAGGGGCCCCTCCTACGAGCAGTACGTC. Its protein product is CASSSVDRGPSYEQYV.

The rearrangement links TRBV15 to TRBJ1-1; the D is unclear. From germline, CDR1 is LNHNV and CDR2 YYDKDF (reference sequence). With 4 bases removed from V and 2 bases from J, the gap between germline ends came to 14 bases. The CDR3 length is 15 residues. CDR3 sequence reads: CATSKANSLNTEAFF. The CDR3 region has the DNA TGTGCCACCAGCAAAGCAAACAGCCTAAACACTGAAGCTTTCTTT. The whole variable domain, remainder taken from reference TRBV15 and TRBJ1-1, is DAMVIQNPRYQVTQFGKPVTLSCSQTLNHNVMYWYQQKSSQAPKLLFHYYDKDFNNEADTPDNFQSRRPNTSFCFLDIRSPGLGDTAMYLCATSKANSLNTEAFFGQGTRLTVV.

The CDR3 nucleotides are TGTGCCAGCAGTTGGGACAGTTTCTATGGCTACACCTTC. Its protein product is CASSWDSFYGYTF. The J gene is TRBJ1-2, the V gene TRBV6-6, with 7 nucleotides matching TRBD1. The trim removed 4 bases at V and 4 bases at J, leaving 3 bases unmatched. This CDR3 region has 13 residues. Germline assignment: CDR1 MNHNY and CDR2 SVGAGI (reference sequence).

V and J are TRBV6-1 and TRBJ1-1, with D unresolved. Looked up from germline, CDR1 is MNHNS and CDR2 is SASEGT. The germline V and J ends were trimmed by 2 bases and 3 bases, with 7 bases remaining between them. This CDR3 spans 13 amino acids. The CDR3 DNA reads TGTGCCAGCAGTGAACGACTGGACACTGAAGCTTTCTTT. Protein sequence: CASSERLDTEAFF.

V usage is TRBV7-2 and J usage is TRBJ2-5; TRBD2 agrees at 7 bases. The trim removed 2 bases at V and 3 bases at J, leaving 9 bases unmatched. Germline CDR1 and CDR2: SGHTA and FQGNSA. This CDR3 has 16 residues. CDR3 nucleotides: TGTGCCAGCAGCTTACAAAGCGGGATAATGGAAGAGACCCAGTACTTC. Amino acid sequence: CASSLQSGIMEETQYF.

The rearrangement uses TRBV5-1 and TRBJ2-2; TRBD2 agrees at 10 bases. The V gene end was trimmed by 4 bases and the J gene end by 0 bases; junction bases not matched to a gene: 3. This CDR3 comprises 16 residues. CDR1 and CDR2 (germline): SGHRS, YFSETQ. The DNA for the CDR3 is TGCGCCAGCAGCAAAGGACTAGCGGCGAACACCGGGGAGCTGTTTTTT. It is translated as CASSKGLAANTGELFF.

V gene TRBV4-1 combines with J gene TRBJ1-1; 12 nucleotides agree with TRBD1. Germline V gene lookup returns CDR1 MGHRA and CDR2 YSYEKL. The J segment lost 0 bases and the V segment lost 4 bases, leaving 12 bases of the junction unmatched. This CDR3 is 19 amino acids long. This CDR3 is CASSRGTGGRNTVNTEAFF. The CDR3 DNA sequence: TGCGCCAGCAGCCGGGGGACAGGGGGCCGAAATACGGTGAACACTGAAGCTTTCTTT.

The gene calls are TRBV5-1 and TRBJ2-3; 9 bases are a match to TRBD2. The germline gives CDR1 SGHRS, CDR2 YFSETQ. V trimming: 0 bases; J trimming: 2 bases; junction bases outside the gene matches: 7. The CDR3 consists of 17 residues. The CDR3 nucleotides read TGCGCCAGCAGCTTGGTGACACTAGCGGGCACCACAGATACGCAGTATTTT. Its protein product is CASSLVTLAGTTDTQYF.

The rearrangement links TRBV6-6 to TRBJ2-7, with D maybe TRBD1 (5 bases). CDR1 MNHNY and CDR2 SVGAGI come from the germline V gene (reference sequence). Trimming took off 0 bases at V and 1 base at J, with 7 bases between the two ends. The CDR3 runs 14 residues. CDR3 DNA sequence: TGTGCCAGCAGTTACTCGCAGGGATCCTACGAGCAGTACTTC. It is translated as CASSYSQGSYEQYF.

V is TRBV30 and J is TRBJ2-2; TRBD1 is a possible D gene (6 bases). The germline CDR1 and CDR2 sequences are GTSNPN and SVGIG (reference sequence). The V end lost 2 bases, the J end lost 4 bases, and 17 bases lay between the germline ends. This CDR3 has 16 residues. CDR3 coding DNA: TGTGCCTGGAGTCGACAGGTGATTGTACGCACCGGGGAGCTGTTTTTT. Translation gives CAWSRQVIVRTGELFF.

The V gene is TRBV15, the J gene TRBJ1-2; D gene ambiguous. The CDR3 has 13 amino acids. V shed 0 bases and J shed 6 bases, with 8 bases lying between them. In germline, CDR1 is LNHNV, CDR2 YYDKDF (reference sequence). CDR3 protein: CATSREEGDGYTF. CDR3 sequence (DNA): TGTGCCACCAGCAGAGAGGAGGGTGATGGCTACACCTTC.

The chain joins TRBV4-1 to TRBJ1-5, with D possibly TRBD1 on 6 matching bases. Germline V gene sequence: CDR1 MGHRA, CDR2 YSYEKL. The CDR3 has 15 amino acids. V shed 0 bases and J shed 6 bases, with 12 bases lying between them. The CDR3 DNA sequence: TGCGCCAGCAGCCAAGAAGGGGGGGCTGCTCAGCCCCAGCATTTT. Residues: CASSQEGGAAQPQHF.

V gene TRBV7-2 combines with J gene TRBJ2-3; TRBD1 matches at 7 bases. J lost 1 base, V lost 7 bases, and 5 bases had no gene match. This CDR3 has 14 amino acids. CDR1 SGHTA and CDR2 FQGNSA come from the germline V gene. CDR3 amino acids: CASTVDRGTDTQYF. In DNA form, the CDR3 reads TGTGCCAGCACCGTCGACAGGGGCACAGATACGCAGTATTTT. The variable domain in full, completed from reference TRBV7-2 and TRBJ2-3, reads GAGVSQSPSNKVTEKGKDVELRCDPISGHTALYWYRQSLGQGLEFLIYFQGNSAPDKSGLPSDRFSAERTGGSVSTLTIQRTQQEDSAVYLCASTVDRGTDTQYFGPGTRLTVL.